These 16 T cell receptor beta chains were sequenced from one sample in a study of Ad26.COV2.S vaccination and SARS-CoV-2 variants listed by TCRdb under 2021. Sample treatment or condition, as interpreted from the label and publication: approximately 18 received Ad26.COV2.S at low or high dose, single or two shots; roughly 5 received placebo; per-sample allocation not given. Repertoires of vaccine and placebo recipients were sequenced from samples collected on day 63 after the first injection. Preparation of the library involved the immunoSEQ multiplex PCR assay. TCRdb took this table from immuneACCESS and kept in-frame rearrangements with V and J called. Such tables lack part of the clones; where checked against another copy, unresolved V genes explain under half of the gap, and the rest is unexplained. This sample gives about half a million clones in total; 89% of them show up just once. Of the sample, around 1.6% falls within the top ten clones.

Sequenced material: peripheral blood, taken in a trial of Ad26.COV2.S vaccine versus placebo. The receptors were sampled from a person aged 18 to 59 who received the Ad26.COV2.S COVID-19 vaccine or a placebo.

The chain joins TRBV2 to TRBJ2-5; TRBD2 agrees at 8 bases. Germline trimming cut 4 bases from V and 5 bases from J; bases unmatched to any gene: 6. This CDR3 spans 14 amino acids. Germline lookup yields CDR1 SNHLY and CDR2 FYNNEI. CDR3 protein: CASSGRGGWETQYF. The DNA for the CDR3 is TGTGCCAGCAGTGGACGGGGGGGCTGGGAGACCCAGTACTTC.

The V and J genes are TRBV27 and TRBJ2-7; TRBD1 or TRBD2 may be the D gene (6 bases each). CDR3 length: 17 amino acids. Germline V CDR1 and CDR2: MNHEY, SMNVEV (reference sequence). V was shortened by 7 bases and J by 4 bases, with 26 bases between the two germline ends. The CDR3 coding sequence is TGTGCCAGCACCTCCTGGGGCAGGGGCCGGGAGACTTACGAGCAGTACTTC. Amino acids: CASTSWGRGRETYEQYF.

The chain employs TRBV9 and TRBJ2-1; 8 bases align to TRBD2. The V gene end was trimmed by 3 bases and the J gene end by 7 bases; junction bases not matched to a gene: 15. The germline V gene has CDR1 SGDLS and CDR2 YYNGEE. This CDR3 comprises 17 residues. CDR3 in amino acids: CASSARTSLLGINEQFF. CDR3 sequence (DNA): TGTGCCAGCAGCGCCCGGACTAGCCTCCTAGGCATTAATGAGCAGTTCTTC.

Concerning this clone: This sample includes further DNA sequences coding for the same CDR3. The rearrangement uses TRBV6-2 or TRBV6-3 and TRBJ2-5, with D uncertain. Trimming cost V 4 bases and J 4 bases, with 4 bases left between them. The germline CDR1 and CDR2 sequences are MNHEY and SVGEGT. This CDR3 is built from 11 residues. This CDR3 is CASSSSETQYF. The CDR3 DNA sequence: TGTGCCAGCAGTTCTTCAGAGACCCAGTACTTC.

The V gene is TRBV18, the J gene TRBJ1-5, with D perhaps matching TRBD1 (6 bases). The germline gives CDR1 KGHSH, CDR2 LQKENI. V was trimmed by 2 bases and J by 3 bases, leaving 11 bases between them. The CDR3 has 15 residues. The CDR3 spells CASSPEGHVNQPQHF. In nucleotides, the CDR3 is TGTGCCAGCTCACCAGAGGGACACGTCAATCAGCCCCAGCATTTT.

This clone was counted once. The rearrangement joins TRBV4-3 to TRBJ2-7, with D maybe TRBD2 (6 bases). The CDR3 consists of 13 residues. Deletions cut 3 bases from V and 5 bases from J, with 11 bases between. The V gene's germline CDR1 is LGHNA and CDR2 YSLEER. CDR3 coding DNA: TGCGCCAGCAGCCAGGCCGGGAGTAACGAGCAGTACTTC. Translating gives CASSQAGSNEQYF.

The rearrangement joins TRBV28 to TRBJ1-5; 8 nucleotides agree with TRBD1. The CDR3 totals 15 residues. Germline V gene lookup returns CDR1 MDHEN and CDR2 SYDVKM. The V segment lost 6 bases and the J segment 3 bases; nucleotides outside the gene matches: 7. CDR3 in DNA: TGTGCCAGCAGACAGGGGGTTTTTACCAATCAGCCCCAGCATTTT. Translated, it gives CASRQGVFTNQPQHF.

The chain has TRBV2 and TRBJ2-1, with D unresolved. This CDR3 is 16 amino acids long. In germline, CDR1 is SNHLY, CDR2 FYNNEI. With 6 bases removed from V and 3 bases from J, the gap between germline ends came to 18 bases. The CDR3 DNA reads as TGTGCCAGCAGGAGAAGGGTCGGTCTTAACTACAATGAGCAGTTCTTC. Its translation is CASRRRVGLNYNEQFF.

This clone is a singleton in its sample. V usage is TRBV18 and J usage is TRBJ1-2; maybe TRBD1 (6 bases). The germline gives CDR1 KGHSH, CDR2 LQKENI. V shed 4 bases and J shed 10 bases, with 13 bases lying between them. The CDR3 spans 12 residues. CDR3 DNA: TGTGCCAGCTCACGGGTCGGGGGCGACTACACCTTC. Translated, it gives CASSRVGGDYTF.

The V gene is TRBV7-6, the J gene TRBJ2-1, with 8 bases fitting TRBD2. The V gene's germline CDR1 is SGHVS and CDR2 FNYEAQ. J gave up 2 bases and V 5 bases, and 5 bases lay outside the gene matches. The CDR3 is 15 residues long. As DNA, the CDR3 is TGTGCCAGCAGCCCCCGGACTAGCACCTACAATGAGCAGTTCTTC. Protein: CASSPRTSTYNEQFF.

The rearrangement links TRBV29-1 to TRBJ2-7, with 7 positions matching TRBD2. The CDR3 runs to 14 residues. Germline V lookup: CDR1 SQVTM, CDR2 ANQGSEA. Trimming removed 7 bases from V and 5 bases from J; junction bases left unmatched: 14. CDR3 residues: CSAKGAGLTHEQYF. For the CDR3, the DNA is TGCAGCGCCAAAGGAGCGGGACTTACCCACGAGCAGTACTTC.

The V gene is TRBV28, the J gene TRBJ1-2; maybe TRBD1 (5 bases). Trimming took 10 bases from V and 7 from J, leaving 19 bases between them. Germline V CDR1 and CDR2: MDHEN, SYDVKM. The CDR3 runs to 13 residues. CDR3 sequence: CANSDSTLGGYTF. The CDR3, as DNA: TGTGCCAACAGCGACAGTACACTGGGTGGCTACACCTTC.

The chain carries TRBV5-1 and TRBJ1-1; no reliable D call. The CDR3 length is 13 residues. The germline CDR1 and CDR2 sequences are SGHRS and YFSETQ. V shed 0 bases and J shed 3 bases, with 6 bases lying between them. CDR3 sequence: CASSLAGYTEAFF. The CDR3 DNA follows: TGCGCCAGCAGCTTGGCGGGGTACACTGAAGCTTTCTTT.

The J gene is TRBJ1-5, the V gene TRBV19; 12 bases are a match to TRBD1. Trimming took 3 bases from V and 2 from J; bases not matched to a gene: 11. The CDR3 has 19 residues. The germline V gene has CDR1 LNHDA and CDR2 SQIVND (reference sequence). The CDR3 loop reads CASSMDRDRGQSGNQPQHF. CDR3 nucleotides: TGTGCCAGTAGTATGGACCGGGACAGGGGGCAGAGTGGCAATCAGCCCCAGCATTTT.

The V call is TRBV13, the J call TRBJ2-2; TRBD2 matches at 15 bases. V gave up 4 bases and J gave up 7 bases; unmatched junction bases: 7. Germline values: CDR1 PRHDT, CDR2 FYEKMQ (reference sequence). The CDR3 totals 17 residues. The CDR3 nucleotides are TGTGCCAGCAGCTACCCGGGACTAGCGGGGGGCCTCGGGGAGCTGTTTTTT. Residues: CASSYPGLAGGLGELFF.

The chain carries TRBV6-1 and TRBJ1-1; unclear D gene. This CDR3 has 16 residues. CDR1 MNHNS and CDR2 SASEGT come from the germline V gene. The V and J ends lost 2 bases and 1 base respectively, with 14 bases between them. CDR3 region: CASSETPSRGNTEAFF. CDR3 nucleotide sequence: TGTGCCAGCAGTGAAACCCCATCCCGCGGGAACACTGAAGCTTTCTTT.